Here is one T cell receptor (beta chain) with its context. This record belongs to a study of blood T cell repertoires in COVID-19. The overall study: PBMCs, B-cell-depleted T cells, or T cells provided the cDNA or gDNA that made up the material.

CDR1 is ENHRY, CDR2 SYGVKD, per germline. J was trimmed by 0 bases and V by 10 bases; bases with no gene match: 7. This CDR3 is built from 16 residues. Data came from immunoSEQ multiplex PCR; TCRdb stores just in-frame clones and leaves some out. This sample carries roughly 170,000 clones, 75% to 80% of them seen once, and the ten largest clones take about 25%. This TCR was recovered from a woman in her 70s with acute or convalescent COVID-19. The sequencing sample was made of peripheral blood. J is TRBJ1-6 and V is TRBV10-3; the match to TRBD1 covers 9 bases. The CDR3 sequence is CATQSGQGSYNSPLHF. The CDR3, as DNA: TGTGCCACCCAATCGGGACAGGGCTCCTATAATTCACCCCTCCACTTT.